The source of this T cell receptor (beta chain) is a study of shared clonotypes between healthy human individuals (dated by TCRdb to about 2020). At the level of the whole study: The cohort comprised a couple of women and a few men aged 18 to 49 years. For each donor, CD4 naive and CD4 memory were each given three plates, CD8 naive was given two plates, and CD8 memory was given one plate. To estimate repertoire size and how much clonotype sharing occurs between individuals, the study deeply sequenced the blood TCR repertoires of 5 or 6 healthy adults. Different laboratories and diverse techniques were used to prepare libraries and sequence TCR repertoires, to increase sequencing depth and limit assay-specific biases. Per donor, leukapheresis produced somewhere between about 0.9 and 9.5 billion PBMCs. Overall results and qualifications from the work: The genetic and exposure-history diversity represented was limited by the small number of donors. Pairwise subsampling indicated that sequencing depth was expected to affect the degree of clonotype sharing among donors. When a handful of donors were compared, the shared fraction of clonotypes was around 4.6% for naive CD4, around 4% for naive CD8, 2% to 2.5% for memory CD4, and around 0.4% for memory CD8. Incomplete sequencing was indicated by rarefaction of sorted-subset datasets, despite the large sequencing depth. Naive subsets generally had larger estimated clonotype richness than memory subsets did. Sampling was restricted to blood, and TCR repertoires in tissue are likely to differ from TCR repertoires in blood. Higher generation probabilities were observed for clonotypes shared by all four sorted-subset donors than for non-shared clonotypes.

Healthy HIV-negative adults with no recently reported acute infections or vaccinations were included as donors. Every donor was a Caucasian adult residing in Nashville, Tennessee, USA. CD4+ T cells were enriched by magnetic negative selection; naive cells were then positively selected on CD45RA, and the negative fraction formed the memory subset. After blood collection by leukapheresis, PBMCs were isolated using Ficoll-Histopaque density gradient centrifugation and then cryopreserved in the vapor phase of liquid nitrogen. Analytical flow cytometry was used to check the purity and quantity of each magnetically sorted T cell population. Each sorted fraction had its genomic DNA isolated and then quantified by UV absorbance on a Nanodrop 2000c. The count of this clone is one. Its antigen is currently not known. No base quality values were provided; no much bigger clone lies one nucleotide off. TCR CDR3 regions were amplified from genomic DNA by multiplex PCR using the deep immunoSEQ assay. Extracted genomic DNA from each cell subset was distributed evenly across all wells of several immunoSEQ 96-well plates, and each plate was treated as a replicate. Each replicate PCR for sorted subsets received approximately 220 ng genomic DNA, equal to roughly 30,000 T cell genomes. The purified libraries were quantified using a Qubit 3.0 fluorometer, sized with a Bioanalyzer 2100, and then quantified again using the KAPA Library Quantification kit. Every immunoSEQ 96-well plate was sequenced on a dedicated single-read 150-cycle Illumina NextSeq 550 flow cell. Under the source paper's analysis protocol: The immunoSEQ output contained only junctional sequences without quality scores, so filtering could not match that applied to full-length reads. Sequences were annotated with PyIR, a Python wrapper for IgBLAST v1.9, using IMGT germline references to assign V/J genes and CDR3. Any read was removed if the V/J assignment was weak (E-value above 1e-6), the CDR3 was missing, or the read contained stop codons, out-of-frame junctions, or ambiguous translated residues. A V3J clonotype was defined by an identical inferred V gene, J gene, and CDR3 amino acid sequence. Percentage overlap between repertoires was calculated by dividing the number of shared unique clonotypes by the size of the smaller repertoire. Repertoire richness was assessed with RTK rarefaction, the Chao1 estimator, and Recon v2.1 estimates of unobserved clonotypes. For all TCRbeta clonotypes obtained by the gDNA method from four donors, generation probabilities were computed with OLGA. TCRdb re-hosts the immuneACCESS table, in-frame sequences only. Its copies lack some clones; in the studies checked, an unresolved V gene accounts for under half of them, and the cause for the rest is not known. The D gene and trimming were derived from the DNA, and the V and J assignments and clone size from that table. This sample comprises 1.4 million to 1.5 million clones, 96% of them detected only once. Roughly 1.2% of the sample comes from the top ten.

In the germline V gene (reference sequence), CDR1 corresponds to PRHDT and CDR2 to FYEKMQ. Relative to germline, V is 10 bases shorter and J is 5 bases shorter, with 15 bases between their ends. From the cysteine through the phenylalanine, the CDR3 covers 12 amino acids. CDR3 DNA is the only sequence kept; it has 36 bases, read in frame from the first base. The sample taken for sequencing was naive CD4+ T cells sorted from blood. The cell subset or site label, read with the paper, signifies: CD45RA+ positively selected. The sequence was collected from a man aged 25-40 years in good health. In this chain, TRBV13 is recombined with TRBJ2-7; matching of 6 bases hints at TRBD2 as the D gene. The sequence in DNA is TGTGCCACCAGGAGGGCTTCTCACGAGCAGTACTTC. It is translated as CATRRASHEQYF.